These 26 T cell receptor beta chains share one sample of origin, sequenced in a study of blood T cell repertoires in COVID-19. Clones were read by immunoSEQ multiplex PCR, and TCRdb kept only the in-frame ones, dropping some. The table has a few hundred thousand clones, approximately 85% seen once. Sample: PBMCs or T cells enriched from blood (not recorded which). The source of these receptors is a woman between 50 and 59 years old who had recovered from COVID-19.

The CDR3 region is CAWIPRTPRADTQYF. The CDR3, as DNA: TGTGCCTGGATCCCTCGGACTCCTCGGGCGGATACGCAGTATTTT. The V and J genes are TRBV30 and TRBJ2-3, with D perhaps TRBD2 (5 bases). This CDR3 has 15 residues. Trimming removed 4 bases at V and 6 bases at J, with 20 bases between. CDR1 is GTSNPN, CDR2 SVGIG, per germline (reference sequence).

This chain uses TRBV18 with TRBJ1-1; D unclear. This CDR3 spans 13 amino acids. Germline V gene data show CDR1 as KGHSH and CDR2 as LQKENI. The V end lost 1 base, the J end lost 3 bases, and 6 bases lay between the germline ends. For the CDR3, the DNA is TGTGCCAGCTCACCACGGAGCGACACTGAAGCTTTCTTT. Protein: CASSPRSDTEAFF.

On this clone itself: The junction departs from germline at one end; a sequencing error may be responsible. The chain couples TRBV19 to TRBJ1-2, with D possibly matching TRBD1 (5 bases). The CDR3 is 8 amino acids. Germline V lookup: CDR1 LNHDA, CDR2 SQIVND (reference sequence). The DNA of the CDR3 is TGTGCCAGTGGGGGGAGTGTCTTC. Translated: CASGGSVF.

This sequence joins TRBV21-1 and TRBJ2-3; TRBD2 was called by the table and not checked on the DNA. TRBV21-1 is a pseudogene. The CDR3 runs 17 residues. CDR3 sequence reads: CASSARGSSGRVDTQYF. The CDR3 coding sequence is TGTGCCAGCAGCGCCCGGGGATCTAGCGGGAGGGTAGATACGCAGTATTTT.

The chain has TRBV4-2 and TRBJ1-2; weak D call: TRBD1 (6 bases). This CDR3 contains 15 residues. V lost 4 bases and J lost 2, with 14 bases in between. The germline gives CDR1 LGHNA, CDR2 YNFKEQ. CDR3 DNA: TGTGCCAGCAGCCCCTACCAACAGGGAAACTATGGCTACACCTTC. Translation: CASSPYQQGNYGYTF.

As DNA, the CDR3 is TGTGCCAGCAGTGACCACCCCTGGCAGGCCCCTAATGAAAAACTGTTTTTT. Translating it yields CASSDHPWQAPNEKLFF. The V gene is TRBV2, the J gene TRBJ1-4; unclear D gene. From germline, CDR1 is SNHLY and CDR2 FYNNEI. This CDR3 has 17 amino acids. Trimming pared 3 bases from V and 3 bases from J, leaving 17 bases between.

The count of this clone is one. V and J are TRBV3-1 (or the pseudogene TRBV3-2) and TRBJ2-5; 11 positions agree with TRBD2. The germline gives CDR1 LGHDT, CDR2 YNNKEL (reference sequence). With 1 base clipped from V and 4 bases from J, the junction kept 11 bases outside the gene matches. The CDR3 has 18 amino acids. CDR3 amino acids: CASSQGLPTSGRGETQYF. The CDR3 DNA follows: TGTGCCAGCAGCCAAGGTCTCCCCACTAGCGGGAGAGGAGAGACCCAGTACTTC.

This clone was detected only once. The V and J genes are TRBV27 and TRBJ1-2; the D is unclear. The CDR3 runs to 13 residues. Germline lookup yields CDR1 MNHEY and CDR2 SMNVEV (reference sequence). The V end was cut by 6 bases, the J end by 0 bases, with 8 bases between. The CDR3 region has the DNA TGTGCCAGCAGAGACAAGACTAACTATGGCTACACCTTC. Translating it yields CASRDKTNYGYTF.

The rearrangement links TRBV7-2 to TRBJ2-7, with a possible D match to TRBD1 (6 bases). V was shortened by 3 bases and J by 4 bases, with 13 bases between the two germline ends. The CDR3 has 14 amino acids. Germline V gives CDR1 SGHTA, CDR2 FQGNSA. The CDR3 nucleotides are TGTGCCAGCAGCTTCGACAGGTATGGATACGAGCAGTACTTC. Translation gives CASSFDRYGYEQYF.

The chain has TRBV7-9 and TRBJ1-1, with D hard to call. Germline V lookup: CDR1 SEHNR, CDR2 FQNEAQ (reference sequence). The CDR3 sequence is 17 residues long. V lost 5 bases and J lost 0, with 19 bases in between. The CDR3 is CASSPREAGTMNTEAFF. In DNA, the CDR3 is TGTGCCAGCAGCCCCCGGGAGGCAGGAACCATGAACACTGAAGCTTTCTTT.

The chain carries TRBV2 and TRBJ1-1; D remains ambiguous. The CDR3 is 17 residues long. With 5 bases removed from V and 1 base from J, the gap between germline ends came to 20 bases. Germline loops: CDR1 SNHLY, CDR2 FYNNEI. This CDR3 is CASSIYNPGIGNTEAFF. The CDR3 region has the DNA TGTGCCAGCAGTATTTATAATCCGGGTATAGGGAACACTGAAGCTTTCTTT.

On this clone itself: This same CDR3 is encoded by further DNA sequences in the sample. The rearrangement links TRBV28 to TRBJ2-3; possible D gene TRBD2, 6 bases. The V end was cut by 2 bases, the J end by 1 base, with 7 bases between. This CDR3 is built from 14 residues. The germline V gene has CDR1 MDHEN and CDR2 SYDVKM. CDR3 in DNA: TGTGCCAGCAGTTTAGGAGGGGGCACAGATACGCAGTATTTT. Translating it yields CASSLGGGTDTQYF.

This chain connects TRBV5-4 to TRBJ2-3, with D tentatively TRBD2 (5 bases). Germline V gives CDR1 SGHNT, CDR2 YYREEE (reference sequence). The CDR3 extends over 14 amino acids. Trimming removed 4 bases from V and 4 bases from J, with 13 bases in between. The CDR3 region has the DNA TGTGCCAGCAGCCCCTCGGGGAGCTCAGATACGCAGTATTTT. Its protein is CASSPSGSSDTQYF.

The chain uses TRBV6-4 and TRBJ2-7; 7 bases are shared with TRBD1. The CDR3 consists of 13 residues. From germline, CDR1 is MRHNA and CDR2 SNTAGT. The ends lost 1 base at V and 8 bases at J; junction bases unmatched: 5. In DNA form, the CDR3 reads TGTGCCAGCAGTGACTATGAGGGACAGAAGCAGTACTTC. Translating gives CASSDYEGQKQYF.

In DNA form, the CDR3 reads TGTGCCAGCAGCCAGTCCCTACTAGCGGGAGGACATAGAGGGAATGAGCAGTTCTTC. Translation gives CASSQSLLAGGHRGNEQFF. This chain connects TRBV13 to TRBJ2-1; 12 bases align to TRBD2. The CDR3 extends over 19 amino acids. The junction had 18 bases not matched to a gene; V was cut back by 5 bases and J by 7 bases. In germline, CDR1 is PRHDT, CDR2 FYEKMQ (reference sequence).

The J gene is TRBJ2-3, the V gene TRBV19; possible D gene TRBD2, 6 bases. Trimming took 2 bases from V and 0 from J, leaving 6 bases between them. This CDR3 has 14 residues. Germline V lookup: CDR1 LNHDA, CDR2 SQIVND (reference sequence). The CDR3 region has the DNA TGTGCCAGTAGTATACGGGGGAGCACAGATACGCAGTATTTT. Amino acids: CASSIRGSTDTQYF.

V usage is TRBV7-2 and J usage is TRBJ2-5; perhaps TRBD2 as D (6 bases). This CDR3 contains 14 residues. Looked up from germline, CDR1 is SGHTA and CDR2 is FQGNSA. V shed 1 base and J shed 5 bases, with 11 bases lying between them. CDR3 coding DNA: TGTGCCAGCAGCTTAGAGGTCGGGAGTGAGACCCAGTACTTC. Amino acids: CASSLEVGSETQYF.

The chain employs TRBV27 and TRBJ2-1; tentative D call: TRBD2 (6 bases). Germline V gene sequence: CDR1 MNHEY, CDR2 SMNVEV (reference sequence). This CDR3 spans 15 amino acids. V was trimmed by 0 bases and J by 7 bases, leaving 13 bases between them. CDR3 nucleotides: TGTGCCAGCAGTTTATCGGCTAGCGTCCATAATGAGCAGTTCTTC. Amino acids: CASSLSASVHNEQFF.

This clone was detected only once. The rearrangement uses TRBV24-1 and TRBJ2-1, with 14 bases lining up with TRBD2. Germline CDR1 reads KGHDR; CDR2 reads SFDVKD. The CDR3 is 17 residues long. Trimming took 9 bases from V and 9 from J; bases not matched to a gene: 15. CDR3 loop: CATQEGLAGDGRGEQFF. CDR3 DNA sequence: TGTGCCACCCAAGAGGGACTAGCGGGAGACGGGCGCGGTGAGCAGTTCTTC.

The V and J genes are TRBV19 and TRBJ2-1, with a tentative D call TRBD2 (8 bases). Trimming left V 3 bases short and J 13 bases short, with 16 bases between. This CDR3 has 13 amino acids. CDR1 is LNHDA and CDR2 is SQIVND in the germline V gene (reference sequence). In DNA form, the CDR3 reads TGTGCCAGTAGTATCAGGGGGGGACTAGGCCAGTTCTTC. Amino acids: CASSIRGGLGQFF.

The chain uses TRBV7-9 and TRBJ2-1, with D uncertain. Per the germline V gene, CDR1 is SEHNR and CDR2 is FQNEAQ (reference sequence). The CDR3 is 12 amino acids. V was trimmed by 1 base and J by 16 bases, leaving 14 bases between them. CDR3 nucleotides: TGTGCCAGCAGCTTAGAAGTTGGCCACCACTTCTTC. Protein product: CASSLEVGHHFF.

V gene TRBV5-1 combines with J gene TRBJ2-7; maybe TRBD2 (5 bases). Trimming pared 0 bases from V and 6 bases from J, leaving 22 bases between. The CDR3 runs to 17 residues. Germline CDR1 and CDR2: SGHRS and YFSETQ. CDR3 loop: CASSLVPPGVVGSEQYF. CDR3 nucleotides: TGCGCCAGCAGCTTGGTCCCACCCGGGGTAGTTGGCTCCGAGCAGTACTTC.

CDR3 region: CASQGGPSSYEQYF. The CDR3 DNA sequence: TGTGCCAGCCAAGGGGGACCTAGCTCCTACGAGCAGTACTTC. V usage is TRBV7-6 and J usage is TRBJ2-7; D possibly corresponds to TRBD1 (6 bases). Deletions cut 8 bases from V and 0 bases from J, with 14 bases between. The CDR3 has 14 residues. CDR1 and CDR2 (germline): SGHVS, FNYEAQ.

This chain's CDR3 is CASSFAGGSSYEQYF. The CDR3 DNA follows: TGTGCCAGCAGTTTCGCAGGGGGAAGCTCCTACGAGCAGTACTTC. V gene TRBV27 combines with J gene TRBJ2-7; TRBD1 agrees at 7 bases. Germline loops: CDR1 MNHEY, CDR2 SMNVEV (reference sequence). The CDR3 spans 15 residues. The junction had 5 bases not matched to a gene; V was cut back by 3 bases and J by 0 bases.

This chain joins TRBV18 and TRBJ1-1; a possible D gene is TRBD1 (5 bases). Germline CDR1 is KGHSH and CDR2 is LQKENI. The ends were cut back, 3 bases at V and 3 bases at J, with 14 bases in the middle. This CDR3 contains 15 residues. CDR3 in amino acids: CASSPEPGGDTEAFF. As DNA, the CDR3 is TGTGCCAGCTCACCTGAGCCGGGAGGGGACACTGAAGCTTTCTTT.

The sample holds one count of this clone. This chain connects TRBV27 to TRBJ2-5; D may be TRBD2 (7 bases). The CDR3 is made up of 16 amino acids. Germline V CDR1 and CDR2: MNHEY, SMNVEV (reference sequence). V was clipped by 0 bases and J by 5 bases, with 16 bases between them. CDR3 loop: CASSLSRPGGPETQYF. CDR3 bases: TGTGCCAGCAGTTTATCGAGACCGGGGGGCCCGGAGACCCAGTACTTC.